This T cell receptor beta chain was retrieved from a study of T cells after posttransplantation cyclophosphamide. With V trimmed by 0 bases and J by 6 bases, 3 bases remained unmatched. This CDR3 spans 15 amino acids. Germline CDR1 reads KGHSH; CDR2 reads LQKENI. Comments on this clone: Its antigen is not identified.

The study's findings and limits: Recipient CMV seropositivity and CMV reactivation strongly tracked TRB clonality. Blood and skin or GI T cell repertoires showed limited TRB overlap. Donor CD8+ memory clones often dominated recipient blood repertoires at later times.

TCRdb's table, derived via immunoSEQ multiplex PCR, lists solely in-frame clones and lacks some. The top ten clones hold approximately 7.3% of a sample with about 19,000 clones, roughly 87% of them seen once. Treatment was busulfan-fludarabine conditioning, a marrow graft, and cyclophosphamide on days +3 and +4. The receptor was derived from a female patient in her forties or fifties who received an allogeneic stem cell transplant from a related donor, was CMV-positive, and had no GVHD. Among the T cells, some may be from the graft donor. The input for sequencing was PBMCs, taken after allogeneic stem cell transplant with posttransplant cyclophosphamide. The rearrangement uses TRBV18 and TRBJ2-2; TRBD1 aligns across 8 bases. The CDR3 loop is CASSPPGRGPGELFF. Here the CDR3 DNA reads TGTGCCAGCTCACCACCGGGCAGGGGGCCCGGGGAGCTGTTTTTT.